This T cell receptor (beta chain) stems from a study of T cell clonotyping in hematopoietic cell transplantation. Overall study: Pretransplant recipient samples were taken after cytoreduction. Regarding the study as a whole: Graft donor and pretransplant recipient Inverse Simpson Index values predicted broader posttransplant TCR diversity. No sorting was done, leaving CD4 and CD8 contributions mixed.

With regard to this clone: Its antigen is undetermined.

TCRdb's table, derived via immunoSEQ multiplex PCR, lists solely in-frame clones and lacks some. Altogether roughly 23,000 clones are present, 85% to 90% being singletons, with the ten largest covering around 3.6%. The time point is: recipient sample about 28 days before transplant, after cytoreduction. This CDR3 has 14 residues. The clonotype originates from a man aged 18 to 29 with biphenotypic leukemia. Some clones in this sample may be carry-over from other donors' samples. This chain joins TRBV21-1 and TRBJ2-7; the D segment call TRBD2 is taken from the table without a DNA check. TRBV21-1 is a known pseudogene. The material was peripheral blood mononuclear cells, obtained before stem cell transplant. CDR3 coding DNA: TGTGCCAGCAGCAACGGGTTACCTAGCTACGAGCAGTACTTC. Translated: CASSNGLPSYEQYF.